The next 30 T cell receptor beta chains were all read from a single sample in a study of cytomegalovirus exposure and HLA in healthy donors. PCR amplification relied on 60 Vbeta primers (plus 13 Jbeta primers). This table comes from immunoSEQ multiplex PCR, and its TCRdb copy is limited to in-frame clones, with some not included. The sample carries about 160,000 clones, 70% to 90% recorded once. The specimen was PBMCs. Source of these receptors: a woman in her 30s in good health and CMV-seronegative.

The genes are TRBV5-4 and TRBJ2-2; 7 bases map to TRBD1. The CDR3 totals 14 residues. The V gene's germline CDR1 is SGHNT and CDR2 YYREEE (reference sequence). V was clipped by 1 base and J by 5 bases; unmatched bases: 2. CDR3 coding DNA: TGTGCCAGCAGCTTGCCAGGGGGTACCGGGGAGCTGTTTTTT. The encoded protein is CASSLPGGTGELFF.

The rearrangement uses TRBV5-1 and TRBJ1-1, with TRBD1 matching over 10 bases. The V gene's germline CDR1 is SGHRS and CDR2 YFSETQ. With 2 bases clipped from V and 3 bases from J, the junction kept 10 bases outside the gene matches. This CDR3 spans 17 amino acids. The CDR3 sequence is CASSFRQGAPGYTEAFF. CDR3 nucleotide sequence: TGCGCCAGCAGCTTTCGACAGGGGGCGCCGGGGTACACTGAAGCTTTCTTT.

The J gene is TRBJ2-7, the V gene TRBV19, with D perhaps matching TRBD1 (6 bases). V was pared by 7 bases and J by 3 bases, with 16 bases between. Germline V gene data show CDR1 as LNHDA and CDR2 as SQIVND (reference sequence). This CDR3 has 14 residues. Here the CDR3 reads CASTRTAGFYEQYF. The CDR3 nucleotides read TGTGCCAGTACCCGGACAGCCGGGTTCTACGAGCAGTACTTC.

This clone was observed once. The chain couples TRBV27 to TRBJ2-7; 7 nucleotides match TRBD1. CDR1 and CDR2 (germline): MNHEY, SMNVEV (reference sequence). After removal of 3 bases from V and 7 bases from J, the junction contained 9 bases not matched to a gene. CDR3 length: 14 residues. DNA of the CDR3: TGTGCCAGCAGTTTCCAGGGGGTCCAGTGGGAGCAGTACTTC. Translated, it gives CASSFQGVQWEQYF.

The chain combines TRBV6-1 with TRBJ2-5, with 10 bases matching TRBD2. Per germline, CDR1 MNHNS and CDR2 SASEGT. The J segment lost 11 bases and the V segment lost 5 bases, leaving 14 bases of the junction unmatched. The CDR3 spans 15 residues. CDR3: CASSPPVVAGGEQYF. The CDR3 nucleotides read TGTGCCAGCAGTCCCCCCGTGGTAGCGGGGGGTGAGCAGTACTTC.

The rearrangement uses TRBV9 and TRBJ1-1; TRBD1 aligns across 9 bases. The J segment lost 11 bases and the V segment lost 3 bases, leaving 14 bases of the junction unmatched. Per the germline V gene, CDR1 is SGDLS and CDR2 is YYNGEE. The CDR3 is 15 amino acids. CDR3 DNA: TGTGCCAGCAGCGAGCCGAGAGGACAGGGGTTACGGGCTTTCTTT. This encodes CASSEPRGQGLRAFF.

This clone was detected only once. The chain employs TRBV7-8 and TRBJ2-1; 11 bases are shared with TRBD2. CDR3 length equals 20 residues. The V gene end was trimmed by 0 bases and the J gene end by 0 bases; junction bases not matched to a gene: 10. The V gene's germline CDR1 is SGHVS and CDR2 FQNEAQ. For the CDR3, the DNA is TGTGCCAGCAGCTTAGCGCGGGCTAGCGGGAGGACCCACTCCTACAATGAGCAGTTCTTC. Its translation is CASSLARASGRTHSYNEQFF.

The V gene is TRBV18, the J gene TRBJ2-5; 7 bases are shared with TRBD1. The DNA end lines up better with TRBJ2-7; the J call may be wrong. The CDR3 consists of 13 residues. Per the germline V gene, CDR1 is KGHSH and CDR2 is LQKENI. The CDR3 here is CASSLTGVYEQYF. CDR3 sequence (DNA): TGTGCCAGCTCACTTACAGGGGTCTACGAGCAGTACTTC.

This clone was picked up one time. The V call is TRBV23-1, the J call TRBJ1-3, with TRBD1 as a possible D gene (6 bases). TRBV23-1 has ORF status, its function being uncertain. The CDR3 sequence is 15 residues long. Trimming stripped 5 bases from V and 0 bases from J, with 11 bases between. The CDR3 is CASSYRALSGNTIYF. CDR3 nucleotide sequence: TGCGCCAGCAGTTACAGGGCCCTCTCTGGAAACACCATATATTTT.

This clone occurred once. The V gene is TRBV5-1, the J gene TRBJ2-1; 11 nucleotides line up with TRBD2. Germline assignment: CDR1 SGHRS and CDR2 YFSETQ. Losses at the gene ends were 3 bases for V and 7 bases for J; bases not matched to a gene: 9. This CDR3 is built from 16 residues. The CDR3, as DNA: TGCGCCAGCAGCTACCGCGGGACTAGCGGTACTAATGAGCAGTTCTTC. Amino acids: CASSYRGTSGTNEQFF.

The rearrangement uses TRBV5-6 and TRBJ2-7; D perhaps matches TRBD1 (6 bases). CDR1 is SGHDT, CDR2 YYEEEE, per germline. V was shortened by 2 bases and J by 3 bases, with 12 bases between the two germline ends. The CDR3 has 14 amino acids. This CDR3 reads CASSFGRGNYEQYF. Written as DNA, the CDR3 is TGTGCCAGCAGCTTCGGCAGGGGAAACTACGAGCAGTACTTC.

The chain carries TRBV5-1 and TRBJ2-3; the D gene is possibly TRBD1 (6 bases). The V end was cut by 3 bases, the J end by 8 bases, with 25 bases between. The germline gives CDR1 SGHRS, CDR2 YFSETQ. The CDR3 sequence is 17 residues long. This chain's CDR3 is CASSYNPGTLFPPTQYF. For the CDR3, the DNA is TGCGCCAGCAGCTATAATCCCGGGACACTCTTCCCCCCTACGCAGTATTTT.

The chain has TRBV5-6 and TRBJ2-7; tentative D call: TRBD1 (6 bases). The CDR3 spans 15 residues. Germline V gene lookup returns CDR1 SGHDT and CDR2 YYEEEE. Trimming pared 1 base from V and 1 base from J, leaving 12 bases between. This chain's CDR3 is CASSLLGDKSYEQYF. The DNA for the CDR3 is TGTGCCAGCAGCTTGCTAGGGGACAAGTCCTACGAGCAGTACTTC.

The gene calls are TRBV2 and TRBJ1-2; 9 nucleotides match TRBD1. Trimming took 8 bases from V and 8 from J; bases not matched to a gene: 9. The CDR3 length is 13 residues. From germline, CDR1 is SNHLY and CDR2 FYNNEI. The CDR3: CASAQDRGRGYTF. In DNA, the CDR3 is TGTGCCAGCGCCCAGGACAGGGGACGAGGCTACACCTTC.

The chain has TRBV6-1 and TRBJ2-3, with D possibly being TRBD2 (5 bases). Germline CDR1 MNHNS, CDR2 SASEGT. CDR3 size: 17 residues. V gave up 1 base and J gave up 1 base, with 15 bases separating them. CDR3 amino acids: CASSEVSWGVGTDTQYF. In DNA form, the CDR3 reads TGTGCCAGCAGTGAAGTTTCTTGGGGAGTTGGCACAGATACGCAGTATTTT.

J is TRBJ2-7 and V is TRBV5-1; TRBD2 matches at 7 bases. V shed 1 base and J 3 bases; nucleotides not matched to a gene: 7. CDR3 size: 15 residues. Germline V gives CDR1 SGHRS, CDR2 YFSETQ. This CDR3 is CASSLNGRGSYEQYF. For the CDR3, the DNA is TGCGCCAGCAGCTTGAATGGGCGCGGGAGCTACGAGCAGTACTTC.

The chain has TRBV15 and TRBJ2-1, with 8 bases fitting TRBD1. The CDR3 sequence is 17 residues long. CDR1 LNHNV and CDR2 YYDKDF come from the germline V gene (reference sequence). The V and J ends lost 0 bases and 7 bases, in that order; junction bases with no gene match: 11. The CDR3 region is CATSREGGRGRLNEQFF. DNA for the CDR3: TGTGCCACCAGCAGAGAGGGGGGCAGGGGGCGCTTAAATGAGCAGTTCTTC.

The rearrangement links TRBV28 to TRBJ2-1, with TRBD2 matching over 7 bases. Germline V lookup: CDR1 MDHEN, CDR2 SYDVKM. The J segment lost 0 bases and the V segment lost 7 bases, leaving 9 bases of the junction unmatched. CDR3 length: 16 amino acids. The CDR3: CASTRSGLVSYNEQFF. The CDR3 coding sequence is TGTGCCAGCACTCGCTCAGGACTAGTCTCCTACAATGAGCAGTTCTTC.

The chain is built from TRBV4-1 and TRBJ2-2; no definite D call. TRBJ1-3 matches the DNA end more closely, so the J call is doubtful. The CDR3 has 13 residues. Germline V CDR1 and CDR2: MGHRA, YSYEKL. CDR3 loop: CASSLWEGNTIYF. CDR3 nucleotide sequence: TGCGCCAGCAGCCTTTGGGAGGGAAACACCATATATTTT.

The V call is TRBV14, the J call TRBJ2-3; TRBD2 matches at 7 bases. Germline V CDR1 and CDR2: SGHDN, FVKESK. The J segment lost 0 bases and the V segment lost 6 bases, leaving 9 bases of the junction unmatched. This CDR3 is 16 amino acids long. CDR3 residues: CASSSPTSRSTDTQYF. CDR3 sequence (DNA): TGTGCCAGCAGTTCCCCGACTAGCAGAAGCACAGATACGCAGTATTTT.

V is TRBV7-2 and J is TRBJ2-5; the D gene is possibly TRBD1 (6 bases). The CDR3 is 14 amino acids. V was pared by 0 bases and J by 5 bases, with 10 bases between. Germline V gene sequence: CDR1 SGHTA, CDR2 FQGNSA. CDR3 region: CASSLAGRGETQYF. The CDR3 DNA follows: TGTGCCAGCAGCTTAGCGGGCAGGGGTGAGACCCAGTACTTC.

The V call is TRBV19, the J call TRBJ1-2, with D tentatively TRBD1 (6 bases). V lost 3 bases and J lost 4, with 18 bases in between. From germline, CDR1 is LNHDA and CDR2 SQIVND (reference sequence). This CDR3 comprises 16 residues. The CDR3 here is CASSMAAGDKIYGYTF. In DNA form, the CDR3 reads TGTGCCAGTAGTATGGCCGCAGGGGACAAGATCTATGGCTACACCTTC. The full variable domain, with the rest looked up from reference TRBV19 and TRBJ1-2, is DGGITQSPKYLFRKEGQNVTLSCEQNLNHDAMYWYRQDPGQGLRLIYYSQIVNDFQKGDIAEGYSVSREKKESFPLTVTSAQKNPTAFYLCASSMAAGDKIYGYTFGSGTRLTVV.

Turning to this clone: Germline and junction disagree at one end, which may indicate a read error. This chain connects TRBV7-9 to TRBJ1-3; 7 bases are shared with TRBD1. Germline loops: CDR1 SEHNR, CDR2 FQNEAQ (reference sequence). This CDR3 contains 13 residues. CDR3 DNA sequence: TGTGCCAGCAGCTCAAGACAGGGAACCACCATATATTTT. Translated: CASSSRQGTTIYF.

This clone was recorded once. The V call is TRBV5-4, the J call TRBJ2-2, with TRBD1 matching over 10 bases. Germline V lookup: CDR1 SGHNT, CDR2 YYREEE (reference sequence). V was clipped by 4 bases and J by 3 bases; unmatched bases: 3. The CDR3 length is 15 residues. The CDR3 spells CASSRDRGDTGELFF. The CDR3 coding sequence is TGTGCCAGCAGCAGGGACAGGGGAGACACCGGGGAGCTGTTTTTT.

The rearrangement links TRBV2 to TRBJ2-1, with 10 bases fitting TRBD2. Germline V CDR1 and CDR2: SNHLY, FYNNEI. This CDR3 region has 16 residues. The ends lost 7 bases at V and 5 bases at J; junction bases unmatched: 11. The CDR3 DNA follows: TGTGCCAGCAAATCCAGAACTAGCGGGGATCACAATGAGCAGTTCTTC. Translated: CASKSRTSGDHNEQFF.

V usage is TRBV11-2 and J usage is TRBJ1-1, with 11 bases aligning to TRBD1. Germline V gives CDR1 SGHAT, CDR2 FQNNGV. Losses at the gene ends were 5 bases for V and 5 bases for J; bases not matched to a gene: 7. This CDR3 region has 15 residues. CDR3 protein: CASSLGGTGGTEAFF. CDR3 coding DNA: TGTGCCAGCAGCCTAGGGGGGACAGGGGGTACTGAAGCTTTCTTT.

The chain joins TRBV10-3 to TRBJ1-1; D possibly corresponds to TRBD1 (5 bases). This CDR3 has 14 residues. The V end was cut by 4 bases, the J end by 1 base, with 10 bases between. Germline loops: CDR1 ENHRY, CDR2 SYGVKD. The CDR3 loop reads CAISALTGNTEAFF. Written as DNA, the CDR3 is TGTGCCATCAGTGCCCTTACAGGGAACACTGAAGCTTTCTTT.

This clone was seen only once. The CDR3 here is CASSLDFRSPLHF. The CDR3 DNA reads as TGTGCCAGCAGTTTGGACTTCAGGTCACCCCTCCACTTT. This chain connects TRBV27 to TRBJ1-6; D uncertain. The CDR3 has 13 residues. Germline CDR1 and CDR2: MNHEY and SMNVEV (reference sequence). V was cut by 3 bases and J by 10 bases, with 10 bases left in between.

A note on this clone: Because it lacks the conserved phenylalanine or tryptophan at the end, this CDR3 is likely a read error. The CDR3 DNA reads TGTGCCAGCAGCGTGACAGGGGGCAGGAACACTGAAGCTTTCCTT. It is translated as CASSVTGGRNTEAFL. This rearrangement joins TRBV9 to TRBJ1-1; 10 bases align to TRBD1. Trimming removed 2 bases from V and 1 base from J; junction bases left unmatched: 2. CDR3 length: 15 residues. Germline V gene sequence: CDR1 SGDLS, CDR2 YYNGEE.

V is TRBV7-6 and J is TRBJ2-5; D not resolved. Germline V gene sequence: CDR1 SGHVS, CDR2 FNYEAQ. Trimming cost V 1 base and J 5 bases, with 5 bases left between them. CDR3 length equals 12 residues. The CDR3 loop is CASSLVSETQYF. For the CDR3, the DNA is TGTGCCAGCAGCTTAGTGTCTGAGACCCAGTACTTC.